The 28 T cell receptor beta chains below all came from one sample that was sequenced in a study of T cell responses to AZD1222 COVID-19 vaccine. Sequencing used immunoSEQ multiplex PCR; TCRdb keeps in-frame clones, though not all of them. The sample has 200,000 to 250,000 clones; approximately 94% are singletons. Sample: peripheral blood, taken 28 days after the second dose of the MenACWY control vaccine. The receptors stem from an adult who received the MenACWY meningococcal vaccine as a control.

V usage is TRBV27 and J usage is TRBJ1-6; maybe TRBD1 (5 bases). V lost 5 bases and J 7 bases, leaving 12 bases between the germline ends. There are 14 residues in the CDR3. Germline CDR1 MNHEY, CDR2 SMNVEV (reference sequence). The CDR3 sequence: CASSRRAGNSPLHF. The CDR3 nucleotides are TGTGCCAGCAGTCGCAGGGCCGGGAATTCACCCCTCCACTTT.

V usage is TRBV5-1 and J usage is TRBJ1-3; no clear D gene. This CDR3 has 15 residues. V dropped 1 base and J dropped 10 bases, with 18 bases sitting between them. Germline V CDR1 and CDR2: SGHRS, YFSETQ. The CDR3 protein is CASSLFPGPPPTIYF. CDR3 nucleotides: TGCGCCAGCAGCTTGTTCCCGGGCCCCCCTCCGACCATATATTTT.

The rearrangement uses TRBV5-1 and TRBJ2-3, with D tentatively TRBD1 (5 bases). V was clipped by 0 bases and J by 4 bases, with 9 bases between them. In germline, CDR1 is SGHRS, CDR2 YFSETQ. The CDR3 is made up of 14 amino acids. The CDR3 DNA reads TGCGCCAGCAGCTTGGCTAGGGGCCCAGATACGCAGTATTTT. This translates into CASSLARGPDTQYF.

This chain connects TRBV19 to TRBJ1-1; 8 bases map to TRBD1. CDR3 length: 14 residues. V trimming: 5 bases; J trimming: 3 bases; junction bases outside the gene matches: 5. Germline values: CDR1 LNHDA, CDR2 SQIVND (reference sequence). The CDR3 is CASSLQGGDTEAFF. CDR3 sequence (DNA): TGTGCCAGTAGTTTACAGGGGGGGGACACTGAAGCTTTCTTT. The complete variable domain, with remaining parts taken from reference TRBV19 and TRBJ1-1, reads DGGITQSPKYLFRKEGQNVTLSCEQNLNHDAMYWYRQDPGQGLRLIYYSQIVNDFQKGDIAEGYSVSREKKESFPLTVTSAQKNPTAFYLCASSLQGGDTEAFFGQGTRLTVV.

This clone was seen once. This chain connects TRBV7-9 to TRBJ1-5, with D tentatively TRBD1 (5 bases). Germline lookup yields CDR1 SEHNR and CDR2 FQNEAQ (reference sequence). V lost 5 bases and J lost 1, with 9 bases in between. The CDR3 covers 14 residues. The CDR3, as DNA: TGTGCCAGCAGCGTGGGGGGAAGCAATCAGCCCCAGCATTTT. As protein: CASSVGGSNQPQHF.

This chain uses TRBV7-9 with TRBJ1-1; 10 bases match TRBD1. CDR1 is SEHNR and CDR2 is FQNEAQ in the germline V gene (reference sequence). The CDR3 has 16 residues. Trimming cost V 5 bases and J 0 bases; bases outside gene matches: 6. CDR3 nucleotides: TGTGCCAGCAGCGTCCGGGACAGGGGTCTGAACACTGAAGCTTTCTTT. Translating gives CASSVRDRGLNTEAFF.

The CDR3 nucleotides read TGCAGCGTTGTCCGCAGGGTTAATGAAAAACTGTTTTTT. This sequence encodes CSVVRRVNEKLFF. This chain joins TRBV29-1 and TRBJ1-4; tentative D call: TRBD1 (5 bases). V shed 4 bases and J shed 4 bases, with 10 bases lying between them. Germline CDR1 and CDR2: SQVTM and ANQGSEA. The CDR3 totals 13 residues.

V usage is TRBV7-6 and J usage is TRBJ1-3, with TRBD1 matching 8 bases. Germline CDR1 is SGHVS and CDR2 is FNYEAQ. Unmatched junction bases numbered 9, after V lost 5 bases and J lost 0 bases. The CDR3 sequence is 17 residues long. CDR3 sequence reads: CASSLRTGSASGNTIYF. As DNA, the CDR3 is TGTGCCAGCAGCCTTCGGACAGGGAGTGCCTCTGGAAACACCATATATTTT.

The gene calls are TRBV12-3 or TRBV12-4 and TRBJ1-4; the D is unclear. This CDR3 region has 13 residues. V lost 3 bases to trimming and J lost 8 bases, with 10 bases between them. In DNA, the CDR3 is TGTGCCAGCAGTTTTAAGCTGGGGGAAAAACTGTTTTTT. Encoded protein: CASSFKLGEKLFF.

The chain joins TRBV27 to TRBJ1-4; TRBD1 might be the D (5 bases). The CDR3 is 15 residues long. The ends were cut back, 6 bases at V and 5 bases at J, with 16 bases in the middle. Germline V gives CDR1 MNHEY, CDR2 SMNVEV (reference sequence). The CDR3 region is CASREIDRPNEKLFF. CDR3 in DNA: TGTGCCAGCAGGGAAATAGACAGACCAAATGAAAAACTGTTTTTT. Based on the CDR3 plus reference TRBV27 and TRBJ1-4, the full variable domain is EAQVTQNPRYLITVTGKKLTVTCSQNMNHEYMSWYRQDPGLGLRQIYYSMNVEVTDKGDVPEGYKVSRKEKRNFPLILESPSPNQTSLYFCASREIDRPNEKLFFGSGTQLSVL.

J is TRBJ1-5 and V is TRBV5-4; possible D gene TRBD1, 6 bases. The CDR3 runs to 16 residues. Germline values: CDR1 SGHNT, CDR2 YYREEE (reference sequence). V was pared by 3 bases and J by 4 bases, with 17 bases between. For the CDR3, the DNA is TGTGCCAGCAGCTCGGGAGGGGGGCTAGGGAATCAGCCCCAGCATTTT. It yields the protein CASSSGGGLGNQPQHF. The whole variable domain, filled in from reference TRBV5-4 and TRBJ1-5, reads ETGVTQSPTHLIKTRGQQVTLRCSSQSGHNTVSWYQQALGQGPQFIFQYYREEENGRGNFPPRFSGLQFPNYSSELNVNALELDDSALYLCASSSGGGLGNQPQHFGDGTRLSIL.

This clone was seen only a few times. The chain employs TRBV19 and TRBJ1-1; 7 nucleotides match TRBD1. J was trimmed by 5 bases and V by 5 bases; bases with no gene match: 11. Germline CDR1 LNHDA, CDR2 SQIVND (reference sequence). The CDR3 has 15 amino acids. DNA of the CDR3: TGTGCCAGTAGTCCTCCCCCGGACAGGAGGACTGAAGCTTTCTTT. Amino acids: CASSPPPDRRTEAFF.

The rearrangement uses TRBV18 and TRBJ1-2; D possibly corresponds to TRBD1 (6 bases). CDR1 and CDR2 (germline): KGHSH, LQKENI. With 3 bases removed from V and 2 bases from J, the gap between germline ends came to 16 bases. The CDR3 runs to 16 residues. The CDR3 sequence: CASSPTTGTRNYGYTF. CDR3 nucleotide sequence: TGTGCCAGCTCACCCACTACAGGGACTCGGAACTATGGCTACACCTTC.

The J gene is TRBJ2-2, the V gene TRBV28, with D uncertain. Germline CDR1 is MDHEN and CDR2 is SYDVKM. The CDR3 is made up of 13 amino acids. V shed 5 bases and J shed 9 bases, with 13 bases lying between them. The CDR3 DNA sequence: TGTGCCAGCAGTACCCCCGACGACCGGGAGCTGTTTTTT. It codes for CASSTPDDRELFF.

V usage is TRBV5-4 and J usage is TRBJ2-2; weak D call: TRBD2 (6 bases). From germline, CDR1 is SGHNT and CDR2 YYREEE (reference sequence). The CDR3 runs 15 residues. Trimming shortened V by 1 base and J by 4 bases, and 11 bases separated the two germline ends. The CDR3 nucleotides are TGTGCCAGCAGCTTGTTGGCTAGCGCCACCGGGGAGCTGTTTTTT. Protein product: CASSLLASATGELFF.

J is TRBJ1-5 and V is TRBV5-1; D not resolved. The CDR3 contains 14 residues. Germline lookup yields CDR1 SGHRS and CDR2 YFSETQ. The ends were cut back, 7 bases at V and 6 bases at J, with 17 bases in the middle. The CDR3 DNA follows: TGCGCCAGCGCCAGCGGCGAAGGAAGTCAGCCCCAGCATTTT. Translating it yields CASASGEGSQPQHF. Full variable domain (remainder filled in from reference TRBV5-1 and TRBJ1-5): KAGVTQTPRYLIKTRGQQVTLSCSPISGHRSVSWYQQTPGQGLQFLFEYFSETQRNKGNFPGRFSGRQFSNSRSEMNVSTLELGDSALYLCASASGEGSQPQHFGDGTRLSIL.

The chain combines TRBV18 with TRBJ1-3, with D maybe TRBD1 (6 bases). The V end lost 3 bases, the J end lost 2 bases, and 14 bases lay between the germline ends. CDR3 length equals 16 residues. Germline-derived CDR1 and CDR2 are KGHSH and LQKENI. The CDR3 here is CASSPQQGNTGNTIYF. CDR3 sequence (DNA): TGTGCCAGCTCACCCCAACAGGGAAACACTGGAAACACCATATATTTT. Using reference TRBV18 and TRBJ1-3 for the parts outside the CDR3, the full variable domain is NAGVMQNPRHLVRRRGQEARLRCSPMKGHSHVYWYRQLPEEGLKFMVYLQKENIIDESGMPKERFSAEFPKEGPSILRIQQVVRGDSAAYFCASSPQQGNTGNTIYFGEGSWLTVV.

This rearrangement joins TRBV30 to TRBJ2-3; tentatively, D is TRBD2 (6 bases). Between the trimmed V and J ends, which lost 2 bases and 5 bases, there was a span of 20 bases. The V gene's germline CDR1 is GTSNPN and CDR2 SVGIG (reference sequence). The CDR3 runs 16 residues. Written as DNA, the CDR3 is TGTGCCTGGAGTCACAGACTAGGCCGTACGGGAGATACGCAGTATTTT. Translated: CAWSHRLGRTGDTQYF. Full variable domain (remainder filled in from reference TRBV30 and TRBJ2-3): SQTIHQWPATLVQPVGSPLSLECTVEGTSNPNLYWYRQAAGRGLQLLFYSVGIGQISSEVPQNLSASRPQDRQFILSSKKLLLSDSGFYLCAWSHRLGRTGDTQYFGPGTRLTVL.

CDR3 bases: TGTGCCAGCAGCTCCCCATACTCCTACGAGCAGTACTTC. Amino acids: CASSSPYSYEQYF. V usage is TRBV5-6 and J usage is TRBJ2-7; D unresolved. The CDR3 totals 13 residues. The V and J ends lost 3 bases and 0 bases respectively, with 7 bases between them. The germline V gene has CDR1 SGHDT and CDR2 YYEEEE.

The chain links TRBV18 to TRBJ2-2, with a possible D match to TRBD2 (6 bases). The CDR3 has 15 amino acids. Trimming pared 3 bases from V and 7 bases from J, leaving 15 bases between. CDR1 is KGHSH, CDR2 LQKENI, per germline. In nucleotides, the CDR3 is TGTGCCAGCTCACCTGGACCGGGAGATATCGGGGAGCTGTTTTTT. Amino acid sequence: CASSPGPGDIGELFF. The variable domain in full, with the rest retrieved from reference TRBV18 and TRBJ2-2, is NAGVMQNPRHLVRRRGQEARLRCSPMKGHSHVYWYRQLPEEGLKFMVYLQKENIIDESGMPKERFSAEFPKEGPSILRIQQVVRGDSAAYFCASSPGPGDIGELFFGEGSRLTVL.

V gene TRBV18 combines with J gene TRBJ1-4; D call uncertain. This CDR3 contains 16 residues. Germline assignment: CDR1 KGHSH and CDR2 LQKENI. Trimming left V 6 bases short and J 6 bases short, with 20 bases between. The CDR3 loop is CASSLNSRRLDEKLFF. CDR3 sequence (DNA): TGTGCCAGCTCCCTAAACTCCCGCCGCCTGGATGAAAAACTGTTTTTT.

The chain joins TRBV27 to TRBJ2-3; D gene ambiguous. The germline V and J ends were trimmed by 0 bases and 3 bases, with 10 bases remaining between them. This CDR3 contains 15 residues. Germline V gives CDR1 MNHEY, CDR2 SMNVEV (reference sequence). CDR3 nucleotide sequence: TGTGCCAGCAGTTTATCGGACGGCAGAACAGATACGCAGTATTTT. Amino acids: CASSLSDGRTDTQYF.

This clone occurred once. The chain has TRBV28 and TRBJ1-1; D remains ambiguous. CDR1 is MDHEN, CDR2 SYDVKM, per germline. V was clipped by 8 bases and J by 1 base, with 8 bases between them. The CDR3 is 12 amino acids. The CDR3: CASQIPNTEAFF. As DNA, the CDR3 is TGTGCCAGCCAAATCCCGAACACTGAAGCTTTCTTT.

V is TRBV7-2 and J is TRBJ2-1; 7 nucleotides agree with TRBD2. Losses at the gene ends were 0 bases for V and 3 bases for J; bases not matched to a gene: 2. This CDR3 is 15 amino acids long. In germline, CDR1 is SGHTA, CDR2 FQGNSA. CDR3 DNA: TGTGCCAGCAGCTTAGCGGGAGGGCACTACAATGAGCAGTTCTTC. It yields the protein CASSLAGGHYNEQFF.

The CDR3 is CASRLLTAGNTIYF. DNA for the CDR3: TGTGCCAGCAGACTGCTCACGGCTGGAAACACCATATATTTT. The chain combines TRBV2 with TRBJ1-3; D not certain. V gave up 6 bases and J gave up 2 bases, with 11 bases separating them. Germline V CDR1 and CDR2: SNHLY, FYNNEI. The CDR3 sequence is 14 residues long.

This chain links TRBV4-3 with TRBJ1-3; D possibly corresponds to TRBD1 (6 bases). CDR1 is LGHNA, CDR2 YSLEER, per germline. Trimming removed 0 bases from V and 2 bases from J, with 11 bases in between. The CDR3 is made up of 16 amino acids. The CDR3 coding sequence is TGCGCCAGCAGCCAAGACCAGGGGAGCCCTGGAAACACCATATATTTT. This translates into CASSQDQGSPGNTIYF.

The chain joins TRBV25-1 to TRBJ1-1; tentative D call: TRBD1 (6 bases). Germline values: CDR1 MGHDK, CDR2 SYGVNS. Trimming removed 6 bases at V and 10 bases at J, with 21 bases between. The CDR3 has 14 amino acids. CDR3 in amino acids: CASRSPGGAVVAFF. In nucleotides, the CDR3 is TGTGCCAGCAGATCTCCTGGGGGGGCTGTGGTAGCTTTCTTT. Variable domain in full (rest from reference TRBV25-1 and TRBJ1-1): EADIYQTPRYLVIGTGKKITLECSQTMGHDKMYWYQQDPGMELHLIHYSYGVNSTEKGDLSSESTVSRIRTEHFPLTLESARPSHTSQYLCASRSPGGAVVAFFGQGTRLTVV.

CDR3 sequence (DNA): TGTGCCAGCAGTCCCGGACCCTACGAGCAGTACTTC. This translates into CASSPGPYEQYF. The chain couples TRBV27 to TRBJ2-7; unclear D gene. V lost 5 bases to trimming and J lost 2 bases, with 7 bases between them. The CDR3 totals 12 residues. CDR1 MNHEY and CDR2 SMNVEV come from the germline V gene (reference sequence).